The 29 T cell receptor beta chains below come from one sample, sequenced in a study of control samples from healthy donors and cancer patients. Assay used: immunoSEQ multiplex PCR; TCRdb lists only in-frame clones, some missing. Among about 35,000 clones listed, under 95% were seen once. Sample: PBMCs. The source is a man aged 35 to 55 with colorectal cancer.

The DNA of the CDR3 is TGTGCCAGTAGTGACTACTACGAGCAGTACTTC. Translation: CASSDYYEQYF. The V gene is TRBV19, the J gene TRBJ2-7; D is possibly TRBD2 (5 bases). This CDR3 region has 11 residues. V dropped 5 bases and J dropped 3 bases, with 5 bases sitting between them. Looked up from germline, CDR1 is LNHDA and CDR2 is SQIVND (reference sequence). Combining the CDR3 with reference TRBV19 and TRBJ2-7 gives the whole variable domain DGGITQSPKYLFRKEGQNVTLSCEQNLNHDAMYWYRQDPGQGLRLIYYSQIVNDFQKGDIAEGYSVSREKKESFPLTVTSAQKNPTAFYLCASSDYYEQYFGPGTRLTVT.

CDR3 protein: CASSFKAGEKLFF. The CDR3 DNA sequence: TGTGCCAGCAGCTTCAAGGCCGGTGAAAAACTGTTTTTT. The rearrangement joins TRBV5-4 to TRBJ1-4, with D hard to call. CDR1 and CDR2 (germline): SGHNT, YYREEE (reference sequence). The CDR3 loop spans 13 amino acids. Trimming left V 2 bases short and J 7 bases short, with 9 bases between.

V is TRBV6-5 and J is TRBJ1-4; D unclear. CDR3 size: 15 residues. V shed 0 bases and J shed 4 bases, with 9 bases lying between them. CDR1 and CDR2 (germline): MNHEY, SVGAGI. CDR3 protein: CASSYSGRRNEKLFF. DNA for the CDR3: TGTGCCAGCAGTTACTCTGGACGGCGTAATGAAAAACTGTTTTTT.

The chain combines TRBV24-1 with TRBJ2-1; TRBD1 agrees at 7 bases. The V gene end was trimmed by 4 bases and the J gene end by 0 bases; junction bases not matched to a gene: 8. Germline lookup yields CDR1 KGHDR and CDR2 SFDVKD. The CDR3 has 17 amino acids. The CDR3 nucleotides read TGTGCCACCAGTGACAAAATGACAGGGAGCTCCTACAATGAGCAGTTCTTC. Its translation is CATSDKMTGSSYNEQFF.

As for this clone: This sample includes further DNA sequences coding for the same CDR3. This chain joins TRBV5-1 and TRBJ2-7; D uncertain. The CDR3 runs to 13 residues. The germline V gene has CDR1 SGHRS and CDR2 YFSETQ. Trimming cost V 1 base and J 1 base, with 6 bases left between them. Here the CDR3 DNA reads TGCGCCAGCAGCTTGACTGGATCCTACGAGCAGTACTTC. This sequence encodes CASSLTGSYEQYF.

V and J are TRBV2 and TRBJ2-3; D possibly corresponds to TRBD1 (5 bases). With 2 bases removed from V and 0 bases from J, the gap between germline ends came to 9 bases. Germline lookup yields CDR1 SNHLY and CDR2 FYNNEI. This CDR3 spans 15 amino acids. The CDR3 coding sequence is TGTGCCAGCAGTGAACAGGGATCTAGCACAGATACGCAGTATTTT. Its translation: CASSEQGSSTDTQYF.

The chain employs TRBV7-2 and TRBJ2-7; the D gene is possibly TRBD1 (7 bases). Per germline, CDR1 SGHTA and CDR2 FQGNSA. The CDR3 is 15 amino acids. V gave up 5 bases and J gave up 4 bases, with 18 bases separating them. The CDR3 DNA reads TGTGCCAGCAGCGCAGCCAGGGCAGGGGGGTACGAGCAGTACTTC. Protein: CASSAARAGGYEQYF.

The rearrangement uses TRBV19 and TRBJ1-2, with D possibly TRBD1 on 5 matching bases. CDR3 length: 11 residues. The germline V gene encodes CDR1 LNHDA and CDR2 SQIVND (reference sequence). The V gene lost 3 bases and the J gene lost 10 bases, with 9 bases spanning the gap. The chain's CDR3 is CASSIDRDYTF. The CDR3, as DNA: TGTGCCAGTAGTATCGACAGAGACTACACCTTC.

In DNA form, the CDR3 reads TGTGCCAGCAGCCCTAGGGGGAACTACAATGAGCAGTTCTTC. Amino acids: CASSPRGNYNEQFF. The chain has TRBV7-2 and TRBJ2-1; D perhaps matches TRBD1 (6 bases). Trimming took off 5 bases at V and 3 bases at J, with 11 bases between the two ends. Looked up from germline, CDR1 is SGHTA and CDR2 is FQGNSA. This CDR3 is built from 14 residues.

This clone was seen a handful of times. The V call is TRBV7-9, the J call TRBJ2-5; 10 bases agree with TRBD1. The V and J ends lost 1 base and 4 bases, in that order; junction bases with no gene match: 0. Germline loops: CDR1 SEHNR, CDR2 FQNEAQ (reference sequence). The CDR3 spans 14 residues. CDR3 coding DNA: TGTGCCAGCAGCTTAGGGACAGGGGGAGAGACCCAGTACTTC. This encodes CASSLGTGGETQYF.

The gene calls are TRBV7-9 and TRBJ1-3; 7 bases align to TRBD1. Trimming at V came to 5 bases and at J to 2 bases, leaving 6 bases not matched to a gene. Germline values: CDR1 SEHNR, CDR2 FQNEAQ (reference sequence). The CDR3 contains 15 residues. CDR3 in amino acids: CASSVLTGTGNTIYF. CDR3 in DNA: TGTGCCAGCAGCGTCCTGACAGGGACTGGAAACACCATATATTTT.

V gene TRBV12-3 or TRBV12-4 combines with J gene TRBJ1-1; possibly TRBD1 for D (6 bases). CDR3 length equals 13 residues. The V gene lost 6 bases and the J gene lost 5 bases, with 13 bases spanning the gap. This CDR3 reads CASSRIQGTEAFF. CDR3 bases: TGTGCCAGCAGCAGGATTCAGGGGACTGAAGCTTTCTTT.

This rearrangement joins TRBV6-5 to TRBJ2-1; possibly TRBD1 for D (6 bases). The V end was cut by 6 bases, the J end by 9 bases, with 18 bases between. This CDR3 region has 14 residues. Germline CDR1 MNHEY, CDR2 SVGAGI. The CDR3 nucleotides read TGTGCCAGCAGCTTGAACAGGGATCTTAGTGAGCAGTTCTTC. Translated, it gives CASSLNRDLSEQFF.

The CDR3 sequence is CASSVKWDTEAFF. For the CDR3, the DNA is TGTGCCAGCAGTGTGAAGTGGGACACTGAAGCTTTCTTT. The chain carries TRBV2 and TRBJ1-1; D is unresolved. The V gene lost 4 bases and the J gene lost 3 bases, with 9 bases spanning the gap. This CDR3 has 13 residues. Per germline, CDR1 SNHLY and CDR2 FYNNEI.

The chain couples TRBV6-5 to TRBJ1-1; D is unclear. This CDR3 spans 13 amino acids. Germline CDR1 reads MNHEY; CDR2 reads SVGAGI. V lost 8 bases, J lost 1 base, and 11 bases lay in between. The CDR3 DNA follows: TGTGCCAGCCGGATTACAGAGAACACTGAAGCTTTCTTT. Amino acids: CASRITENTEAFF.

This CDR3 reads CASSFTGIEAFF. The CDR3 bases are TGTGCCAGCAGTTTCACAGGGATTGAAGCTTTCTTT. V and J are TRBV7-9 and TRBJ1-1, with D possibly matching TRBD1 (6 bases). Trimming pared 6 bases from V and 7 bases from J, leaving 12 bases between. The germline CDR1 and CDR2 sequences are SEHNR and FQNEAQ (reference sequence). The CDR3 length is 12 residues.

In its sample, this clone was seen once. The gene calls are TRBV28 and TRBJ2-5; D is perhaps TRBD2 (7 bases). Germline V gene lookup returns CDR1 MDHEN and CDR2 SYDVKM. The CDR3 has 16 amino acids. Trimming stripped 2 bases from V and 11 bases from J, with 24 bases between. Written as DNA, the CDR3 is TGTGCCAGCAGTTTAGGGGGCGGGGGAACCAGCTTTGAGCAGTACTTC. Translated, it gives CASSLGGGGTSFEQYF. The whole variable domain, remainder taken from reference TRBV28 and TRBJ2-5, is DVKVTQSSRYLVKRTGEKVFLECVQDMDHENMFWYRQDPGLGLRLIYFSYDVKMKEKGDIPEGYSVSREKKERFSLILESASTNQTSMYLCASSLGGGGTSFEQYFGPGTRLLVL.

CDR3 protein: CASSLRLGLGGNTEAFF. The CDR3 DNA follows: TGTGCCAGCAGCTTGCGGTTGGGTTTAGGGGGGAACACTGAAGCTTTCTTT. The rearrangement links TRBV5-5 to TRBJ1-1; a weak D match, TRBD1 (6 bases). The CDR3 length is 17 residues. In germline, CDR1 is SGHKS, CDR2 YYEKEE (reference sequence). Between the trimmed V and J ends, which lost 1 base and 1 base, there was a span of 17 bases.

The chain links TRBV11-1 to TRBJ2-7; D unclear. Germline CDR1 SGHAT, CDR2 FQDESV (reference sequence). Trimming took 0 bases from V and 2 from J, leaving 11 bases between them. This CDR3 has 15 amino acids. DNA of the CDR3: TGTGCCAGCAGCTTAGCTGGCCAGAAAACCTACGAGCAGTACTTC. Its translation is CASSLAGQKTYEQYF. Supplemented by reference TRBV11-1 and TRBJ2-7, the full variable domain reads EAEVAQSPRYKITEKSQAVAFWCDPISGHATLYWYRQILGQGPELLVQFQDESVVDDSQLPKDRFSAERLKGVDSTLKIQPAELGDSAMYLCASSLAGQKTYEQYFGPGTRLTVT.

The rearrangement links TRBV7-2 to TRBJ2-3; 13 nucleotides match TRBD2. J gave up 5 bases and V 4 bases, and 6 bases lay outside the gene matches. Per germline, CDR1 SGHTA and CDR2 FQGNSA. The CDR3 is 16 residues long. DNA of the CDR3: TGTGCCAGCAGCTCAAGGACTAGCGGGGGAGGAGATACGCAGTATTTT. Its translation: CASSSRTSGGGDTQYF.

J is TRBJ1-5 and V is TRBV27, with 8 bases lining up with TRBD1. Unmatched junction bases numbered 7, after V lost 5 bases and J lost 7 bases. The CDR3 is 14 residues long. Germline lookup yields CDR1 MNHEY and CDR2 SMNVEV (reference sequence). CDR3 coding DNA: TGTGCCAGCAGTACCGACAGGGGCGGACAGCCCCAGCATTTT. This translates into CASSTDRGGQPQHF.

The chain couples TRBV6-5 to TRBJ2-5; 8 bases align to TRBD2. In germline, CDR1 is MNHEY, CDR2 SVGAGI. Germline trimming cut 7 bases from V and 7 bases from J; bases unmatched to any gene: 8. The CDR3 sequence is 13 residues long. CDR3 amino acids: CASTNGGAGTQYF. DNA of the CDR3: TGTGCCAGCACGAACGGGGGGGCCGGGACCCAGTACTTC.

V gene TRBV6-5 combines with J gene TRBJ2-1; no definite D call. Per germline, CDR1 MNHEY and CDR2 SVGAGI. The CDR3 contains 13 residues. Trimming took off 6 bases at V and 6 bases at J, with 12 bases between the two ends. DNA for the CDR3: TGTGCCAGCAGGTCCCCCCTTTCCAATGAGCAGTTCTTC. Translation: CASRSPLSNEQFF.

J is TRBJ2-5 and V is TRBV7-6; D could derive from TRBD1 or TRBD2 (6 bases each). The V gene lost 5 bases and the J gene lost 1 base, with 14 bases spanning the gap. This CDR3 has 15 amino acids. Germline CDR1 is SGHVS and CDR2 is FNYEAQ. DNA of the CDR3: TGTGCCAGCAGCAATGCCTGGGGGGCCCAAGAGACCCAGTACTTC. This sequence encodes CASSNAWGAQETQYF.

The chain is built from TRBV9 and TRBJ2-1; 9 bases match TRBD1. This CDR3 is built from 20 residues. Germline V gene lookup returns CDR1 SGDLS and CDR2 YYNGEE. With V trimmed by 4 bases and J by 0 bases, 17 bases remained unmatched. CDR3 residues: CASSTRTGVLSSLSYNEQFF. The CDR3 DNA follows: TGTGCCAGCAGCACCAGGACAGGGGTCCTATCTTCCCTCTCCTACAATGAGCAGTTCTTC.

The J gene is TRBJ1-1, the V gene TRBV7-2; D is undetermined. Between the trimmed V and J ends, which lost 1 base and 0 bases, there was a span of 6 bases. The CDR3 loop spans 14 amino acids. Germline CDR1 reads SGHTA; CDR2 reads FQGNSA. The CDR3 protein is CASSLVGLNTEAFF. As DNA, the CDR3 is TGTGCCAGCAGCTTAGTAGGTCTGAACACTGAAGCTTTCTTT.

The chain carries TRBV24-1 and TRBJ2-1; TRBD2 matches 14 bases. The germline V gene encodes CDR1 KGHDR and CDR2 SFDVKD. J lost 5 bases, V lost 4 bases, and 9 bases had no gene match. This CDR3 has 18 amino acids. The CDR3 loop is CATSEGRLAGGPNNEQFF. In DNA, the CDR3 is TGTGCCACCAGTGAGGGGAGACTAGCGGGGGGGCCAAACAATGAGCAGTTCTTC.

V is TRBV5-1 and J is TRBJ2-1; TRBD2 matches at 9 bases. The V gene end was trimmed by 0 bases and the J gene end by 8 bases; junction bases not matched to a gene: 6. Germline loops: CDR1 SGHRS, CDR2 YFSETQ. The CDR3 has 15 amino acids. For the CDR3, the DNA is TGCGCCAGCAGCTTGGTGCGGGGGGGCCGAGATGAGCAGTTCTTC. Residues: CASSLVRGGRDEQFF.

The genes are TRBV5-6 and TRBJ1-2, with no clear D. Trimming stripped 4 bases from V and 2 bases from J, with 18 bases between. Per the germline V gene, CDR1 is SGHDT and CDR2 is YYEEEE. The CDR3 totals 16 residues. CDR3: CASSPRFRVGNYGYTF. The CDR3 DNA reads TGTGCCAGCAGCCCTCGTTTCCGGGTAGGGAACTATGGCTACACCTTC. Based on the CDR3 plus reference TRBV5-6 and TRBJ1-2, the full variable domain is DAGVTQSPTHLIKTRGQQVTLRCSPKSGHDTVSWYQQALGQGPQFIFQYYEEEERQRGNFPDRFSGHQFPNYSSELNVNALLLGDSALYLCASSPRFRVGNYGYTFGSGTRLTVV.